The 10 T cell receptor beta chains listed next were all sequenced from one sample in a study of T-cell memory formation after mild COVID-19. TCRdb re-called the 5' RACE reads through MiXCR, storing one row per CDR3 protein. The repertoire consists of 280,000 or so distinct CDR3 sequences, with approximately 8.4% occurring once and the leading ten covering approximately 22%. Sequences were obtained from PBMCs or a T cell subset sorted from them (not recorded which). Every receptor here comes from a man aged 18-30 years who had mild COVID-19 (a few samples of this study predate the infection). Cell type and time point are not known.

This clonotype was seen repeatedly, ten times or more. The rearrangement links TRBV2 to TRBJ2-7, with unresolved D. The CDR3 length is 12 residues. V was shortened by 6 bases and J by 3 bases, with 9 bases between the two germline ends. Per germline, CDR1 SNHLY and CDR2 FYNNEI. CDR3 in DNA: TGTGCCAGCAGCGTGGGGTTCTACGAGCAGTACTTC. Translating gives CASSVGFYEQYF.

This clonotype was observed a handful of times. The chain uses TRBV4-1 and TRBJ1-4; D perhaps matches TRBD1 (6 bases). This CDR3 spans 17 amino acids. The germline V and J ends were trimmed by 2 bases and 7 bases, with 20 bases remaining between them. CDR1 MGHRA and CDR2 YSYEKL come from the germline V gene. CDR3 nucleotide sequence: TGCGCCAGCAGCCAACCCCGGGCGGGGGCCAGGGGTGAAAAACTGTTTTTT. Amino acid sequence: CASSQPRAGARGEKLFF.

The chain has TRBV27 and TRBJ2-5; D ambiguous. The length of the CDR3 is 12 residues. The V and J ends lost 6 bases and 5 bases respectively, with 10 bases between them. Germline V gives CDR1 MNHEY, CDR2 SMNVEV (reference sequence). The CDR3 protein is CASRSVEETQYF. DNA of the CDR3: TGTGCCAGCAGGTCGGTAGAGGAGACCCAGTACTTC.

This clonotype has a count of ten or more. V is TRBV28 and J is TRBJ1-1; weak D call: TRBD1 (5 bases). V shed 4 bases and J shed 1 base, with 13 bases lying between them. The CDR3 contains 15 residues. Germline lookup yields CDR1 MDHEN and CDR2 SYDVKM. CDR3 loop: CASSSNQGRNTEAFF. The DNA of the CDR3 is TGTGCCAGCAGTTCGAACCAGGGCCGGAACACTGAAGCTTTCTTT.

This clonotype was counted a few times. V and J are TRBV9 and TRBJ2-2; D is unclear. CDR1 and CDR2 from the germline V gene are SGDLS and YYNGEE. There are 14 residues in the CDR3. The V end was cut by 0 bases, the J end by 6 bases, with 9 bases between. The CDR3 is CASSVAALAGELFF. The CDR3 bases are TGTGCCAGCAGCGTAGCGGCCCTAGCCGGGGAGCTGTTTTTT.

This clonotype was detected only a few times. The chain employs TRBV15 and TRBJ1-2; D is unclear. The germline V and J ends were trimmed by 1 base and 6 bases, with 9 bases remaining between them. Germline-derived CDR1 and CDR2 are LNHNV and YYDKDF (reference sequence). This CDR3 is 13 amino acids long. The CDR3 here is CATSRAGEDGYTF. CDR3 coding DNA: TGTGCCACCAGCAGAGCCGGAGAGGATGGCTACACCTTC.

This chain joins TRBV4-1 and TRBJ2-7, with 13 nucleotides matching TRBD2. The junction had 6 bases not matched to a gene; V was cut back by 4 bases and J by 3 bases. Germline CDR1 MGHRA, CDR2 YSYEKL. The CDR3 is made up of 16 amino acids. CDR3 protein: CASSRGLAGDHYEQYV. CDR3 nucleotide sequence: TGCGCCAGCAGCCGCGGACTAGCGGGGGACCACTACGAGCAGTACGTC.

CDR3 region: CAISETVPDTGELFF. The CDR3 region has the DNA TGTGCCATCAGTGAGACAGTACCGGACACCGGGGAGCTGTTTTTT. This chain connects TRBV10-3 to TRBJ2-2, with D hard to call. V shed 2 bases and J shed 3 bases, with 10 bases lying between them. Germline lookup yields CDR1 ENHRY and CDR2 SYGVKD. The CDR3 covers 15 residues.

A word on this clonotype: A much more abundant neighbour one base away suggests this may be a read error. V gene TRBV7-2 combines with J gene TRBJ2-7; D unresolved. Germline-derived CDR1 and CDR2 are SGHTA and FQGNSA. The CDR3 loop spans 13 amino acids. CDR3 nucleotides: TGTGCCAGCAGCTTCAGGCTTAGTACCGAGCGGTACTTC. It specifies CASSFRLSTERYF.

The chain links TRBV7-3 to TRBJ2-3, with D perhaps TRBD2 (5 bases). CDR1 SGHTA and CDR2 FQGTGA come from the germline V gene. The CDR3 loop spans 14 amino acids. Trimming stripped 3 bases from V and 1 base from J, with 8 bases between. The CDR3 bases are TGTGCCAGCAGCTTCCTTAGCGGCACAGATACGCAGTATTTT. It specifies CASSFLSGTDTQYF. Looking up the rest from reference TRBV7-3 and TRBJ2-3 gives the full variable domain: GAGVSQTPSNKVTEKGKYVELRCDPISGHTALYWYRQSLGQGPEFLIYFQGTGAADDSGLPNDRFFAVRPEGSVSTLKIQRTERGDSAVYLCASSFLSGTDTQYFGPGTRLTVL.